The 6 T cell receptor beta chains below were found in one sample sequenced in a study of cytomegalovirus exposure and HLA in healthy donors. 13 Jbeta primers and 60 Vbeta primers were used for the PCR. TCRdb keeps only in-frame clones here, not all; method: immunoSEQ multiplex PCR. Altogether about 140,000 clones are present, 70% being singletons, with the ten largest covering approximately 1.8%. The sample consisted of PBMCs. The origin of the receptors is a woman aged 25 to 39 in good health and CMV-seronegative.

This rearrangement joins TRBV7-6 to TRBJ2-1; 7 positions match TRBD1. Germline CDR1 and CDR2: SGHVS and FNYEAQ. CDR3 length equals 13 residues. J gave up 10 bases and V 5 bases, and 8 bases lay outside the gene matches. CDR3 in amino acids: CASSTGDSREQFF. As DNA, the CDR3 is TGTGCCAGCAGCACTGGGGACAGTCGGGAGCAGTTCTTC. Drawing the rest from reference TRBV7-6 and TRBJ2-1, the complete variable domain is GAGVSQSPRYKVTKRGQDVALRCDPISGHVSLYWYRQALGQGPEFLTYFNYEAQQDKSGLPNDRFSAERPEGSISTLTIQRTEQRDSAMYRCASSTGDSREQFFGPGTRLTVL.

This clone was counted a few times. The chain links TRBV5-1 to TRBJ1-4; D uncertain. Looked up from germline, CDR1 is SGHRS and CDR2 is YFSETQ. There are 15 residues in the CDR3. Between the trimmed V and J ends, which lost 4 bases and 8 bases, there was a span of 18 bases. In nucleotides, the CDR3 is TGCGCCAGCAGCCTCAACACAGCCGACCTGGAAAAACTGTTTTTT. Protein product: CASSLNTADLEKLFF.

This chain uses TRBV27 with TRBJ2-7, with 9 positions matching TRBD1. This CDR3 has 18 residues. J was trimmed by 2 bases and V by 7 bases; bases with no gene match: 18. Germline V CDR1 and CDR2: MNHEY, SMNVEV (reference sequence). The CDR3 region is CASTYKSRPDRGPYEQYF. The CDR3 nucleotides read TGTGCCAGCACCTACAAAAGTCGCCCGGACAGGGGCCCCTACGAGCAGTACTTC.

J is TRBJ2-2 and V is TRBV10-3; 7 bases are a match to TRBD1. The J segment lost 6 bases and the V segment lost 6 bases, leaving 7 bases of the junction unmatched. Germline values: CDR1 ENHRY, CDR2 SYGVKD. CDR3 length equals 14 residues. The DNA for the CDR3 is TGTGCCATCAGACAGGGGAATGAAGCCGGGGAGCTGTTTTTT. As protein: CAIRQGNEAGELFF.

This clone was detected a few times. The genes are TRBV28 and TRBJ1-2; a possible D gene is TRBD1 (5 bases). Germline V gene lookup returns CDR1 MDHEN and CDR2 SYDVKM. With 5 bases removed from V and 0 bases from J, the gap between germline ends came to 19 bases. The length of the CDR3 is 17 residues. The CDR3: CASSLNAGGGANYGYTF. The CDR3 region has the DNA TGTGCCAGCAGTCTCAACGCCGGGGGGGGAGCTAACTATGGCTACACCTTC.

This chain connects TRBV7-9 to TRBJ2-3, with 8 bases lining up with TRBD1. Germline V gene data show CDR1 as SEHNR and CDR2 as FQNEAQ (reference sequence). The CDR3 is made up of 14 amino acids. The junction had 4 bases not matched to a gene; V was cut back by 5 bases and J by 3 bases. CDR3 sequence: CASSPRTGTDTQYF. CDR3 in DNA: TGTGCCAGCAGCCCCCGGACAGGGACAGATACGCAGTATTTT.